Below are 9 T cell receptor beta chains sequenced from a single sample in a study of T cells in Graves' hyperthyroidism and ophthalmopathy (dated by TCRdb to the late 2010s). The method was multiplex PCR. TCRdb shows the sequencer as Illumina HiSeq 2000. TCR beta CDR3 regions were amplified from RNA transcripts. For the first round of RT-PCR on the TCR CDR3, the HTBI primer set was used together with the Qiagen OneStep RT-PCR kit. TCRdb's own reprocessing of the public reads used fastp at Q25 and MiXCR and kept productive beta chains. Rows with one shared CDR3 protein collapse into an entry with the most common genes and DNA. Recorded for this sample are hundreds of thousands of distinct CDR3 sequences; around 15% of them occurred a single time. The ten biggest clones cover under 15% of the sample. Sequencing input: blood. These receptors were taken from a woman aged 45-65 years with Graves' ophthalmopathy.

The V and J genes are TRBV9 and TRBJ1-3; 8 nucleotides align to TRBD1. V lost 0 bases and J lost 0; bases outside the gene matches: 5. Germline V CDR1 and CDR2: SGDLS, YYNGEE. There are 17 residues in the CDR3. The CDR3 DNA is TGTGCCAGCAGCGTAGCGGGACAGGTTTACTCTGGAAACACCATATATTTT. Translating gives CASSVAGQVYSGNTIYF.

This clonotype was picked up many times. The chain links TRBV20-1 to TRBJ1-1; TRBD1 agrees at 7 bases. CDR3 length: 16 amino acids. The germline gives CDR1 DFQATT, CDR2 SNEGSKA (reference sequence). V was clipped by 3 bases and J by 1 base; unmatched bases: 11. The DNA of the CDR3 is TGCAGTGCTAGTGGAAGAATCGGGACAGCGAACACTGAAGCTTTCTTT. This sequence encodes CSASGRIGTANTEAFF.

At least ten counts were recorded for this clonotype. The rearrangement uses TRBV7-2 and TRBJ1-1; 8 nucleotides match TRBD1. The germline gives CDR1 SGHTA, CDR2 FQGNSA. With V trimmed by 1 base and J by 11 bases, 6 bases remained unmatched. This CDR3 is built from 13 residues. Written as DNA, the CDR3 is TGTGCCAGCAGCTTAGGCGGGACAGGCTCGGCTTTCTTT. Its translation: CASSLGGTGSAFF. The complete variable domain, with remaining parts taken from reference TRBV7-2 and TRBJ1-1, reads GAGVSQSPSNKVTEKGKDVELRCDPISGHTALYWYRQSLGQGLEFLIYFQGNSAPDKSGLPSDRFSAERTGGSVSTLTIQRTQQEDSAVYLCASSLGGTGSAFFGQGTRLTVV.

The chain joins TRBV19 to TRBJ2-7; TRBD2 matches 8 bases. Trimming took 7 bases from V and 2 from J; bases not matched to a gene: 10. Germline V gene data show CDR1 as LNHDA and CDR2 as SQIVND (reference sequence). CDR3 length: 15 residues. The CDR3 spells CASTARGGLAYEQYF. The CDR3 DNA follows: TGTGCCAGTACCGCCCGGGGGGGACTAGCCTACGAGCAGTACTTC.

The sample holds many counts of this clonotype. The chain links TRBV28 to TRBJ1-2; D call uncertain. Trimming removed 2 bases at V and 7 bases at J, with 11 bases between. Per germline, CDR1 MDHEN and CDR2 SYDVKM. This CDR3 has 13 amino acids. In nucleotides, the CDR3 is TGTGCCAGCAGTTTACAGAGAGGAGCTGGCTACACCTTC. Translating gives CASSLQRGAGYTF.

V is TRBV14 and J is TRBJ2-6; possibly TRBD2 for D (5 bases). Germline V CDR1 and CDR2: SGHDN, FVKESK. Between the trimmed V and J ends, which lost 1 base and 0 bases, there was a span of 16 bases. The CDR3 contains 19 residues. CDR3 amino acids: CASSQGGIMQSSGANVLTF. Here the CDR3 DNA reads TGTGCCAGCAGCCAAGGAGGGATAATGCAAAGCTCTGGGGCCAACGTCCTGACTTTC.

This chain uses TRBV27 with TRBJ2-7, with 7 bases matching TRBD2. V lost 2 bases, J lost 0 bases, and 4 bases stayed unmatched. Germline CDR1 and CDR2: MNHEY and SMNVEV (reference sequence). The CDR3 consists of 15 residues. CDR3 coding DNA: TGTGCCAGCAGTTTAACGGGGGAGGGCTCCTACGAGCAGTACTTC. This sequence encodes CASSLTGEGSYEQYF.

This clonotype was counted at least ten times. The rearrangement joins TRBV11-2 to TRBJ2-7; 10 bases are a match to TRBD1. The trim removed 6 bases at V and 3 bases at J, leaving 8 bases unmatched. Germline assignment: CDR1 SGHAT and CDR2 FQNNGV. The CDR3 is 15 amino acids. The CDR3 bases are TGTGCCAGCAGTCATACCGGGACAGGGGTCTACGAGCAGTACTTC. Amino acids: CASSHTGTGVYEQYF.

This clonotype was seen at least ten times. V is TRBV30 and J is TRBJ1-5; TRBD1 aligns across 8 bases. The length of the CDR3 is 15 residues. The V segment lost 3 bases and the J segment 1 base; nucleotides outside the gene matches: 5. Germline assignment: CDR1 GTSNPN and CDR2 SVGIG (reference sequence). The CDR3, as DNA: TGTGCCTGGAGGGGGACAGGTCGAAGCAATCAGCCCCAGCATTTT. Translation gives CAWRGTGRSNQPQHF.